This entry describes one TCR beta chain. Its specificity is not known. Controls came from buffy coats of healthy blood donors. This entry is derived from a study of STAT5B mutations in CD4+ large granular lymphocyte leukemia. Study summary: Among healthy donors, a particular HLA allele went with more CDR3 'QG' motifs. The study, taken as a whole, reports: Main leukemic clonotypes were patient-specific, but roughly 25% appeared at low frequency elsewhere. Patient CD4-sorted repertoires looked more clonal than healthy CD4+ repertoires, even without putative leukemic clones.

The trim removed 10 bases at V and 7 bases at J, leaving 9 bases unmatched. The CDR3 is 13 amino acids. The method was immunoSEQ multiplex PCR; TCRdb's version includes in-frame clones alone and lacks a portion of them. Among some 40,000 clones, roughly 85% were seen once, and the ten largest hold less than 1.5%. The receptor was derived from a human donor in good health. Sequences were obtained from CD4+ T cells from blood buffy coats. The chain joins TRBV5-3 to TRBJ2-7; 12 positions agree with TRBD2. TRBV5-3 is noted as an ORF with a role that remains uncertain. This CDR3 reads CARRLAGECEQYF. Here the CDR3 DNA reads TGTGCCCGGCGACTAGCGGGAGAGTGTGAGCAGTACTTC.